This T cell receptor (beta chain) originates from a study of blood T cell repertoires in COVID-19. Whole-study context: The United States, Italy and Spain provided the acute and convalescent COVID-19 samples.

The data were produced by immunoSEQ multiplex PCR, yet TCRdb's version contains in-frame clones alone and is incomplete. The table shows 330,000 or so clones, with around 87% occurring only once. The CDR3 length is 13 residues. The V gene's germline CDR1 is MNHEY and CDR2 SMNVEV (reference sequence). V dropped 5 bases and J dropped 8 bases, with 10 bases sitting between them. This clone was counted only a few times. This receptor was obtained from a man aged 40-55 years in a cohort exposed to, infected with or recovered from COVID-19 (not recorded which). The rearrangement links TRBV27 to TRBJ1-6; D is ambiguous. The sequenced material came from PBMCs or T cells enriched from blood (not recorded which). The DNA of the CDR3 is TGTGCCAGCAGTCGGCAGGTTGATTCACCCCTCCACTTT. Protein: CASSRQVDSPLHF.